The rows below give T cell receptor beta chains drawn from one sample of a study of blood T cell repertoires in COVID-19. Method: immunoSEQ multiplex PCR; TCRdb's copy keeps in-frame clones and lacks some. The sample has 150,000 to 200,000 clones, around nine tenths seen once. The sequencing sample was made of peripheral blood. These receptors came from a man in his fifties or sixties with active or convalescent COVID-19. CDR3s include the opening cysteine and the closing phenylalanine or tryptophan. The D gene is left open where the match is weak. Expanded clones are given a class, and other clones once, few, many or no size at all.

TRBD1	.	TRBV19	TRBJ1-1	TGTGCCAGTAGCGGGACAGGCATTATGAACACTGAAGCTTTCTTT	CASSGTGIMNTEAFF
.	.	TRBV4-1	TRBJ1-1	TGCGCCAGCAGCCACGGGGAGCGAGGAGCTTTCTTT	CASSHGERGAFF
TRBD1	.	TRBV19	TRBJ1-5	TGTGCCAGTACTTTCCACTTCGGACAGGGGTACCATCAGCCCCAGCATTTT	CASTFHFGQGYHQPQHF
TRBD1	.	TRBV27	TRBJ1-6	TGTGCCAGCAGTACGAGGACAGGGGCCTGGGTTGTACCCAATTCACCCCTCCACTTT	CASSTRTGAWVVPNSPLHF
TRBD2	.	TRBV4-2	TRBJ2-7	TGTGCCAGCAGCCACACCGTAGGAGCGGGAGGGCCCGGAGAGCAGTACTTC	CASSHTVGAGGPGEQYF
.	few	TRBV7-2	TRBJ2-2	TGTGCCAGCAGCTTACATGCGGGGGCCGCGGGGGAGCTGTTTTTT	CASSLHAGAAGELFF
TRBD1	.	TRBV29-1	TRBJ2-3	TGCAGCGTTGAAGACCGCATACCGGGACAGGGGACAGATACGCAGTATTTT	CSVEDRIPGQGTDTQYF
TRBD1	.	TRBV29-1	TRBJ2-7	TGCAGCGCCAAGGGACAGAGGTCCTCCTACGAGCAGTACTTC	CSAKGQRSSYEQYF
TRBD1	.	TRBV5-4	TRBJ2-4	TGTGCCAGCAGCTATTCCGGGACAGCAAGAAACATTCAGTACTTC	CASSYSGTARNIQYF
.	.	TRBV10-2	TRBJ1-6	TGCGCCAGCAGTGAGGAGGGCCCGACCCTTTACTTT	CASSEEGPTLYF
.	.	TRBV19	TRBJ1-2	TGTGCCAGTAGTCCGACAACTAACTATGGCTACACCTTC	CASSPTTNYGYTF
TRBD2	.	TRBV29-1	TRBJ2-3	TGCAGCGTTGTGGGACTAGCGGGAACAGATACGCAGTATTTT	CSVVGLAGTDTQYF
TRBD2	.	TRBV18	TRBJ2-3	TGTGCCAGCTCACCCCTTCAAGAGACTAGCGGGAGTGTGGATACGCAGTATTTT	CASSPLQETSGSVDTQYF
.	.	TRBV19	TRBJ2-3	TGTGCCAGTAGTATATATTTGGCTAGCACAGATACGCAGTATTTT	CASSIYLASTDTQYF
TRBD2	once	TRBV7-9	TRBJ2-1	TGTGCCAGCAGCCCGAGGACTAGCGGGGAAGACAATGAGCAGTTCTTC	CASSPRTSGEDNEQFF
.	.	TRBV29-1	TRBJ1-5	TGCAGCGTTCAACAGGGTCATCAGCCCCAGCATTTT	CSVQQGHQPQHF
.	.	TRBV10-3	TRBJ2-1	TGTGCCATCGCCGCAGCGAGCTCCTACAATGAGCAGTTCTTC	CAIAAASSYNEQFF
.	.	TRBV5-6	TRBJ1-1	TGTGCCAGCAGCCGGGAGGGTAGGGGGAACACTGAAGCTTTCTTT	CASSREGRGNTEAFF
TRBD2	.	TRBV30	TRBJ2-1	TGTGCCTGGAGTAATCAGGGACTAGTCCCGCAGTTCTTC	CAWSNQGLVPQFF
TRBD2	.	TRBV6-1	TRBJ2-4	TGTGCCAGCAGTGGGTTCCTTAGCGGGGGGATGGACATTCAGTACTTC	CASSGFLSGGMDIQYF